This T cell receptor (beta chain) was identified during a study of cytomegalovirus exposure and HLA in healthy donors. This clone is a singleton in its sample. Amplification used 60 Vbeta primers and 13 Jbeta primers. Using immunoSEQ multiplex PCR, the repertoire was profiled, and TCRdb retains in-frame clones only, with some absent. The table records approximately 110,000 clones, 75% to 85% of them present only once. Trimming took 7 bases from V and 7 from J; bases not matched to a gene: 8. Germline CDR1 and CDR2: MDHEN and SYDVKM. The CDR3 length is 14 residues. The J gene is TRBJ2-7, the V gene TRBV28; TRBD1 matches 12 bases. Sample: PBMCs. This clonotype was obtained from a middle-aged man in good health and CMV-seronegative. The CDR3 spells CASKAGQGAEEQYF. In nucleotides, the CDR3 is TGTGCCAGCAAAGCGGGACAGGGGGCGGAAGAGCAGTACTTC.